This T cell receptor beta chain appears in the sequencing data of a study of blood T cells in healthy people across ages. Overall study findings and caveats: Unknown donor CMV status possibly confounded expanded clonotype changes.

As to this clonotype: Its cognate antigen is unknown.

Germline V gene lookup returns CDR1 DFQATT and CDR2 SNEGSKA (reference sequence). V was pared by 4 bases and J by 2 bases, with 12 bases between. The CDR3 has 13 residues. A J-beta primer mix and a sample-barcoded 5' primer were used in a second PCR of about 7 to 12 cycles. Using its own MiXCR run on the 5' RACE reads, TCRdb lists one record per CDR3 protein. The data hold about 940,000 distinct CDR3 sequences, with under 50% observed a single time. The chain couples TRBV20-1 to TRBJ2-7, with D possibly TRBD1 on 5 matching bases. Source material: blood. The TCR comes from a man in his thirties or forties in good health. The CDR3 DNA reads as TGCAGTGCTAAGGCGACAGCCGCCTACGAGCAGTACTTC. Translated: CSAKATAAYEQYF.